This TCR beta chain comes out of a study of blood T cells in healthy people across ages. The CDR3 length is 14 residues. V lost 2 bases, J lost 5 bases, and 10 bases lay in between. The germline V gene has CDR1 LGHNA and CDR2 YSLEER. A second PCR of 7 to 11 cycles used a sample-barcoded 5' primer and a J-beta primer mix. MiXCR, applied by TCRdb to the 5' RACE reads, yields one record per CDR3 protein. The sample comprises about 1.5 million distinct CDR3 sequences, roughly 43% of which are singletons, and approximately 4% rests with the top ten. The clonotype comes from a woman aged 18-30 years in good health. Sequenced input: blood. V gene TRBV4-3 combines with J gene TRBJ2-1, with no clear D. The CDR3 spells CASSQQHPDNEQFF. The CDR3 nucleotides are TGCGCCAGCAGCCAACAGCACCCTGACAATGAGCAGTTCTTC.